The 32 T cell receptor beta chains presented below share a single source sample, sequenced in a study of siplizumab effects on memory and regulatory T cells. Method: immunoSEQ multiplex PCR; TCRdb's copy keeps in-frame clones and lacks some. The profile shows under 140,000 clones, 80% to 95% of them singletons. The specimen was CD4+ T cells sorted from blood. These receptors came from a human donor in good health.

The V gene is TRBV30, the J gene TRBJ1-2, with D unresolved. V lost 2 bases and J 4 bases, leaving 11 bases between the germline ends. The CDR3 is made up of 13 amino acids. Germline values: CDR1 GTSNPN, CDR2 SVGIG (reference sequence). The DNA for the CDR3 is TGTGCCTGGAGTTACGAGGGTACCTATGGCTACACCTTC. Translating gives CAWSYEGTYGYTF.

The chain is built from TRBV7-9 and TRBJ2-7; the match to TRBD1 covers 7 bases. Germline-derived CDR1 and CDR2 are SEHNR and FQNEAQ (reference sequence). This CDR3 is built from 14 residues. V was pared by 5 bases and J by 1 base, with 5 bases of the junction left unmatched. Here the CDR3 reads CASSLTGESYEQYF. The CDR3 DNA follows: TGTGCCAGCAGCCTAACAGGGGAATCCTACGAGCAGTACTTC.

The chain joins TRBV6-5 to TRBJ1-1, with no clear D. Germline V gene data show CDR1 as MNHEY and CDR2 as SVGAGI. With 6 bases removed from V and 2 bases from J, the gap between germline ends came to 10 bases. The CDR3 consists of 13 residues. CDR3 in amino acids: CASSPPSNTEAFF. The CDR3 nucleotides read TGTGCCAGCAGCCCCCCAAGTAACACTGAAGCTTTCTTT.

Here the CDR3 DNA reads TGTGCCAGCAGCTTGGGGGCCAGGTATTATCAGCCCCAGCATTTT. Its translation: CASSLGARYYQPQHF. The chain joins TRBV5-6 to TRBJ1-5; D is undetermined. The germline V and J ends were trimmed by 0 bases and 5 bases, with 12 bases remaining between them. Germline CDR1 is SGHDT and CDR2 is YYEEEE. CDR3 length equals 15 residues.

The chain couples TRBV18 to TRBJ2-7; 10 nucleotides agree with TRBD2. Germline values: CDR1 KGHSH, CDR2 LQKENI. Unmatched junction bases numbered 5, after V lost 6 bases and J lost 0 bases. The CDR3 consists of 15 residues. The CDR3 here is CASSLAGETSYEQYF. The DNA for the CDR3 is TGTGCCAGCTCCCTAGCGGGAGAGACCTCCTACGAGCAGTACTTC.

The chain employs TRBV9 and TRBJ2-7, with 8 bases matching TRBD1. The ends lost 2 bases at V and 2 bases at J; junction bases unmatched: 3. This CDR3 has 14 amino acids. Germline values: CDR1 SGDLS, CDR2 YYNGEE. Here the CDR3 reads CASSVGTGTYEQYF. CDR3 bases: TGTGCCAGCAGCGTGGGGACAGGAACCTACGAGCAGTACTTC.

This clone was recorded a few times. CDR3 amino acids: CASSQPQGDNEQFF. The CDR3 DNA is TGTGCCAGCAGCCAACCACAGGGGGACAATGAGCAGTTCTTC. This chain connects TRBV4-2 to TRBJ2-1; 8 bases align to TRBD1. V dropped 2 bases and J dropped 5; count of bases not matched to a gene: 2. Germline V gives CDR1 LGHNA, CDR2 YNFKEQ. This CDR3 has 14 residues.

This sequence joins TRBV29-1 and TRBJ2-7, with 8 nucleotides matching TRBD1. Trimming cost V 5 bases and J 5 bases; bases outside gene matches: 8. The CDR3 spans 13 residues. Germline V gene sequence: CDR1 SQVTM, CDR2 ANQGSEA. CDR3 amino acids: CSVLRTGSHEQYF. The CDR3, as DNA: TGCAGCGTTCTAAGGACAGGGAGCCACGAGCAGTACTTC.

The V and J genes are TRBV25-1 and TRBJ1-1; 10 bases map to TRBD1. This CDR3 spans 15 amino acids. Germline trimming cut 5 bases from V and 7 bases from J; bases unmatched to any gene: 10. In germline, CDR1 is MGHDK, CDR2 SYGVNS. DNA of the CDR3: TGTGCCAGCAGTAGGCCAGGGACAGGGGTAGATGAAGCTTTCTTT. It specifies CASSRPGTGVDEAFF.

This chain links TRBV19 with TRBJ2-3; D is possibly TRBD1 (5 bases). Deletions cut 3 bases from V and 1 base from J, with 11 bases between. The germline CDR1 and CDR2 sequences are LNHDA and SQIVND (reference sequence). This CDR3 is 15 amino acids long. Written as DNA, the CDR3 is TGTGCCAGTAGTATTCCTCAGGGTGGCACAGATACGCAGTATTTT. Residues: CASSIPQGGTDTQYF.

The V call is TRBV5-6, the J call TRBJ2-2; D gene unclear. The germline gives CDR1 SGHDT, CDR2 YYEEEE. Deletions cut 7 bases from V and 5 bases from J, with 15 bases between. This CDR3 has 14 residues. In DNA form, the CDR3 reads TGTGCCAGCGCAACCTTAAGGTTGACCGGGGAGCTGTTTTTT. It translates to CASATLRLTGELFF.

Note on this clone: A read error may account for a junction end that differs from germline. This chain uses TRBV7-9 with TRBJ1-4; no firm D call. Germline V gene sequence: CDR1 SEHNR, CDR2 FQNEAQ (reference sequence). The CDR3 runs 15 residues. DNA of the CDR3: TGTGCCAACAGCCTTACCCCAGGATCAGGCGAAAAACTGTTTTTT. Translating gives CANSLTPGSGEKLFF.

V gene TRBV6-1 combines with J gene TRBJ1-2, with 7 bases lining up with TRBD1. Germline V gives CDR1 MNHNS, CDR2 SASEGT. The CDR3 covers 15 residues. The V gene end was trimmed by 4 bases and the J gene end by 5 bases; junction bases not matched to a gene: 10. DNA for the CDR3: TGTGCCAGCAGTGCCGGACAGGACGGGGTTTATGGCTACACCTTC. It translates to CASSAGQDGVYGYTF.

This clone has a handful of counts. The CDR3 nucleotides read TGCGCCAGCAGTGGGGTCCCTCGGGGCTACACCTTC. It specifies CASSGVPRGYTF. The genes are TRBV10-1 and TRBJ1-2; D is unresolved. Trimming removed 4 bases at V and 8 bases at J, with 11 bases between. The V gene's germline CDR1 is WNHNN and CDR2 SYGVQD (reference sequence). This CDR3 is built from 12 residues.

The chain has TRBV11-1 and TRBJ1-1; possible D gene TRBD1, 5 bases. Per the germline V gene, CDR1 is SGHAT and CDR2 is FQDESV (reference sequence). CDR3 length equals 13 residues. V lost 5 bases and J lost 2, with 9 bases in between. The DNA of the CDR3 is TGTGCCAGCAGCGGGGGTATCAACACTGAAGCTTTCTTT. Translated, it gives CASSGGINTEAFF.

This chain links TRBV9 with TRBJ2-1; 9 positions agree with TRBD2. Germline CDR1 SGDLS, CDR2 YYNGEE. V lost 1 base to trimming and J lost 0 bases; unmatched junction nucleotides: 2. The CDR3 sequence is 16 residues long. The CDR3 DNA is TGTGCCAGCAGCGTAATTAGCGGGAGCTCCTACAATGAGCAGTTCTTC. Amino acids: CASSVISGSSYNEQFF.

V and J are TRBV5-4 and TRBJ2-1; D uncertain. Looked up from germline, CDR1 is SGHNT and CDR2 is YYREEE (reference sequence). This CDR3 has 14 residues. V lost 1 base to trimming and J lost 5 bases, with 10 bases between them. CDR3 sequence (DNA): TGTGCCAGCAGCTTGATGTCCTACCACAATGAGCAGTTCTTC. This sequence encodes CASSLMSYHNEQFF.

This chain connects TRBV5-1 to TRBJ2-5, with unresolved D. Germline-derived CDR1 and CDR2 are SGHRS and YFSETQ. This CDR3 is built from 15 residues. V was shortened by 0 bases and J by 5 bases, with 14 bases between the two germline ends. For the CDR3, the DNA is TGCGCCAGCAGCTTGGAGGCAGGTCCCCCCGAGACCCAGTACTTC. Protein sequence: CASSLEAGPPETQYF. The variable domain in full, with the rest retrieved from reference TRBV5-1 and TRBJ2-5, is KAGVTQTPRYLIKTRGQQVTLSCSPISGHRSVSWYQQTPGQGLQFLFEYFSETQRNKGNFPGRFSGRQFSNSRSEMNVSTLELGDSALYLCASSLEAGPPETQYFGPGTRLLVL.

This clone was counted a single time. This chain joins TRBV18 and TRBJ2-7; a weak D match, TRBD1 (5 bases). In germline, CDR1 is KGHSH, CDR2 LQKENI. The CDR3 has 15 residues. Trimming stripped 3 bases from V and 4 bases from J, with 16 bases between. The CDR3 here is CASSPLGAGGYEQYF. The DNA of the CDR3 is TGTGCCAGCTCACCCCTTGGGGCCGGTGGATACGAGCAGTACTTC.

V usage is TRBV30 and J usage is TRBJ1-4; D gene ambiguous. V was trimmed by 2 bases and J by 16 bases, leaving 8 bases between them. The germline CDR1 and CDR2 sequences are GTSNPN and SVGIG (reference sequence). The CDR3 extends over 9 amino acids. The CDR3 loop reads CAWSPGPFF. CDR3 DNA: TGTGCCTGGAGTCCCGGACCGTTTTTT. Combining the CDR3 with reference TRBV30 and TRBJ1-4 gives the whole variable domain SQTIHQWPATLVQPVGSPLSLECTVEGTSNPNLYWYRQAAGRGLQLLFYSVGIGQISSEVPQNLSASRPQDRQFILSSKKLLLSDSGFYLCAWSPGPFFGSGTQLSVL.

The chain uses TRBV9 and TRBJ2-1, with 10 bases aligning to TRBD1. V gave up 4 bases and J gave up 0 bases; unmatched junction bases: 7. CDR3 length: 17 residues. Germline CDR1 SGDLS, CDR2 YYNGEE. The CDR3 region is CASSPRTGGSSYNEQFF. CDR3 bases: TGTGCCAGCAGCCCCCGGACAGGGGGGAGCTCCTACAATGAGCAGTTCTTC.

The V gene is TRBV5-6, the J gene TRBJ1-3; no clear D. CDR1 is SGHDT, CDR2 YYEEEE, per germline. Trimming stripped 1 base from V and 2 bases from J, with 4 bases between. The CDR3 consists of 13 residues. The CDR3 protein is CASSLSPGNTIYF. CDR3 nucleotide sequence: TGTGCCAGCAGCTTGAGCCCTGGAAACACCATATATTTT.

The J gene is TRBJ2-5, the V gene TRBV7-6; 8 bases line up with TRBD1. This CDR3 has 17 residues. The V segment lost 5 bases and the J segment 2 bases; nucleotides outside the gene matches: 13. CDR1 is SGHVS and CDR2 is FNYEAQ in the germline V gene. The CDR3 spells CASSQRDRLTVQETQYF. DNA for the CDR3: TGTGCCAGCAGCCAAAGGGACAGGCTGACGGTACAAGAGACCCAGTACTTC.

This rearrangement joins TRBV19 to TRBJ1-1, with 8 bases matching TRBD1. Per the germline V gene, CDR1 is LNHDA and CDR2 is SQIVND (reference sequence). The CDR3 is made up of 17 amino acids. J gave up 7 bases and V 4 bases, and 17 bases lay outside the gene matches. The chain's CDR3 is CASSTIGTGRYLNEAFF. In DNA form, the CDR3 reads TGTGCCAGTAGTACAATAGGGACAGGACGATATCTTAATGAAGCTTTCTTT. Together with reference TRBV19 and TRBJ1-1, the CDR3 gives the full variable domain: DGGITQSPKYLFRKEGQNVTLSCEQNLNHDAMYWYRQDPGQGLRLIYYSQIVNDFQKGDIAEGYSVSREKKESFPLTVTSAQKNPTAFYLCASSTIGTGRYLNEAFFGQGTRLTVV.

This clone was seen once. The chain uses TRBV4-2 and TRBJ1-2; tentative D call: TRBD1 (6 bases). Per the germline V gene, CDR1 is LGHNA and CDR2 is YNFKEQ. The CDR3 sequence is 16 residues long. V lost 3 bases and J lost 2, with 16 bases in between. For the CDR3, the DNA is TGTGCCAGCAGCCATGGGGGGGGAGGACAGAACTATGGCTACACCTTC. Protein sequence: CASSHGGGGQNYGYTF.

The rearrangement uses TRBV1 and TRBJ2-5; the listed D gene, TRBD2, was not tested against the DNA. TRBV1 constitutes a pseudogene. The CDR3 length is 15 residues. The CDR3 spells CTSSQVSAIQETQYF. CDR3 coding DNA: TGCACCAGCAGCCAAGTTAGCGCGATACAAGAGACCCAGTACTTC.

This clone has just a few counts. The chain carries TRBV6-6 and TRBJ1-5; D is perhaps TRBD1 (5 bases). Per germline, CDR1 MNHNY and CDR2 SVGAGI (reference sequence). The CDR3 sequence is 14 residues long. V gave up 7 bases and J gave up 3 bases, with 13 bases separating them. CDR3 region: CASIGTVINQPQHF. The CDR3 DNA reads TGTGCCAGCATTGGGACGGTGATCAATCAGCCCCAGCATTTT.

The chain is built from TRBV2 and TRBJ2-2; D possibly corresponds to TRBD1 (6 bases). V was cut by 7 bases and J by 5 bases, with 17 bases left in between. The CDR3 spans 15 residues. Germline lookup yields CDR1 SNHLY and CDR2 FYNNEI. The CDR3 sequence: CASTYEQGSTGELFF. The CDR3 nucleotides are TGTGCCAGCACCTACGAACAGGGTTCGACCGGGGAGCTGTTTTTT.

In this sample, this clone turned up a few times. This sequence joins TRBV5-1 and TRBJ1-1, with a possible D match to TRBD1 (6 bases). The germline gives CDR1 SGHRS, CDR2 YFSETQ. This CDR3 is built from 17 residues. Trimming cost V 0 bases and J 3 bases, with 18 bases left between them. The CDR3 DNA reads TGCGCCAGCAGCTTGGCCCGGAACAGGGTGGGGGACACTGAAGCTTTCTTT. It is translated as CASSLARNRVGDTEAFF.

The chain employs TRBV5-6 and TRBJ2-7; 10 bases agree with TRBD2. V was pared by 1 base and J by 4 bases, with 5 bases of the junction left unmatched. Germline V gene lookup returns CDR1 SGHDT and CDR2 YYEEEE. CDR3 length: 15 residues. This chain's CDR3 is CASSLPGLAVYEQYF. Here the CDR3 DNA reads TGTGCCAGCAGCTTGCCCGGACTAGCGGTGTACGAGCAGTACTTC.

The chain joins TRBV18 to TRBJ2-7; 8 nucleotides line up with TRBD2. The CDR3 is made up of 17 amino acids. With V trimmed by 0 bases and J by 6 bases, 13 bases remained unmatched. Germline V CDR1 and CDR2: KGHSH, LQKENI. CDR3 sequence reads: CASSPPGRGGAGVEQYF. The CDR3 bases are TGTGCCAGCTCACCACCGGGACGGGGGGGCGCAGGTGTCGAGCAGTACTTC.

This chain connects TRBV9 to TRBJ1-2, with a weak D call TRBD1 (5 bases). There are 14 residues in the CDR3. Germline V lookup: CDR1 SGDLS, CDR2 YYNGEE. V lost 0 bases and J lost 4, with 10 bases in between. CDR3 in amino acids: CASSVEGSPYGYTF. CDR3 coding DNA: TGTGCCAGCAGCGTAGAGGGGAGTCCCTATGGCTACACCTTC.